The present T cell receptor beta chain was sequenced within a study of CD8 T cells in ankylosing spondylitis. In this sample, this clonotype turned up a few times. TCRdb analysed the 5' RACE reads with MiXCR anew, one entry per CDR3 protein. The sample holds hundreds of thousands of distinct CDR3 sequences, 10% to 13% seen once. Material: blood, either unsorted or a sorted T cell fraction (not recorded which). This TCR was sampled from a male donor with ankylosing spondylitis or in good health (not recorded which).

In DNA form, the CDR3 reads TGTGCCAGCAGCTCCCGGGCCAGCGCAGATACGCAGTATTTT. Its translation is CASSSRASADTQYF. The rearrangement uses TRBV7-2 and TRBJ2-3; D is unresolved. V was trimmed by 4 bases and J by 4 bases, leaving 12 bases between them. Germline-derived CDR1 and CDR2 are SGHTA and FQGNSA. The length of the CDR3 is 14 residues.